Presented here are 22 T cell receptor beta chains from one specimen sequenced in a study of T cell repertoires in cytomegalovirus infection. No antigens are known for them. MiXCR, applied by TCRdb to the reads, yields one record per CDR3 protein. The sample includes around 750,000 distinct CDR3 sequences, 32% of them seen just once. Sequenced here: cultured CD8+ T cells from PBMCs, sampled from culture after CMV antigen stimulation. The source is a human donor in good health (CMV status not recorded). Some clones in this sample may be carry-over from other donors' samples.

About this clonotype: This could be a read error, since a much larger clone is one nucleotide away. This chain uses TRBV7-4 with TRBJ1-5, with D unresolved. Germline-derived CDR1 and CDR2 are SGHVT and SQSDAQ. The CDR3 is 16 amino acids. This CDR3 reads CVSSNTCRLGNQPQHF. The CDR3 DNA follows: TGTGTCAGCAGCAATACATGTCGTTTGGGCAATCAGCCCCAGCATTTT. Variable domain in full (rest from reference TRBV7-4 and TRBJ1-5): GAGVSQSPRYKVAKRGRDVALRCDSISGHVTLYWYRQTLGQGSEVLTYSQSDAQRDKSGRPSGRFSAERPERSVSTLKIQRTEQGDSAVYLCVSSNTCRLGNQPQHFGDGTRLSIL.

Comment on this clonotype: A clone one base away is much larger, so this may be a read error. V gene TRBV7-9 combines with J gene TRBJ1-6, with D hard to call. Germline V gene sequence: CDR1 SEHNR, CDR2 FQNEAQ (reference sequence). The CDR3 totals 12 residues. This CDR3 reads CVSSLDNSPLHF. For the CDR3, the DNA is TGTGTCAGCAGCTTAGACAATTCACCCCTCCACTTT.

CDR3 DNA: TGTGCCAGCAGCTACGGGGGCGGATTGACCTACGAGCAGTACGTC. The encoded protein is CASSYGGGLTYEQYV. The chain combines TRBV6-2 or TRBV6-3 with TRBJ2-7, with D perhaps TRBD1 or TRBD2 (6 bases each). The CDR3 covers 15 residues. In germline, CDR1 is MNHEY, CDR2 SVGEGT. Trimming took off 6 bases at V and 2 bases at J, with 17 bases between the two ends.

The chain is built from TRBV29-1 and TRBJ2-7; D assignment may be TRBD1 or TRBD2 (6 bases each). Germline lookup yields CDR1 SQVTM and CDR2 ANQGSEA. The CDR3 loop spans 13 amino acids. With 4 bases removed from V and 6 bases from J, the gap between germline ends came to 16 bases. The CDR3 sequence: CSVGPGAAGEQYV. The CDR3 DNA sequence: TGCAGCGTTGGCCCGGGGGCGGCTGGCGAGCAGTACGTC.

V is TRBV19 and J is TRBJ1-1; perhaps TRBD1 as D (5 bases). The CDR3 runs 13 residues. The V gene's germline CDR1 is LNHDA and CDR2 SQIVND (reference sequence). Trimming took off 3 bases at V and 1 base at J, with 6 bases between the two ends. The CDR3 sequence is CASSMGENTEAFF. The CDR3 nucleotides are TGTGCCAGTAGTATGGGGGAGAACACTGAAGCTTTCTTT.

This clonotype showed up just once. V and J are TRBV28 and TRBJ1-6; no clear D. Germline V lookup: CDR1 MDHEN, CDR2 SYDVKM. The germline V and J ends were trimmed by 6 bases and 0 bases, with 9 bases remaining between them. This CDR3 contains 15 residues. The CDR3 is CASRLGSSYNSPLHF. CDR3 nucleotide sequence: TGTGCCAGCAGGCTAGGGAGCTCCTATAATTCACCCCTCCACTTT. The complete variable domain, with remaining parts taken from reference TRBV28 and TRBJ1-6, reads DVKVTQSSRYLVKRTGEKVFLECVQDMDHENMFWYRQDPGLGLRLIYFSYDVKMKEKGDIPEGYSVSREKKERFSLILESASTNQTSMYLCASRLGSSYNSPLHFGNGTRLTVT.

This chain connects TRBV25-1 to TRBJ1-1, with D perhaps TRBD1 (6 bases). The CDR3 is made up of 17 amino acids. The V gene's germline CDR1 is MGHDK and CDR2 SYGVNS. Trimming stripped 0 bases from V and 3 bases from J, with 17 bases between. In DNA, the CDR3 is TGTGCCAGCAGTGAATATTATTCGGGACAAGCGGACACTGAAGCTTTCTTT. It encodes CASSEYYSGQADTEAFF.

This chain uses TRBV6-1 with TRBJ1-1; TRBD1 agrees at 9 bases. With 6 bases clipped from V and 6 bases from J, the junction kept 8 bases outside the gene matches. Germline CDR1 is MNHNS and CDR2 is SASEGT. This CDR3 is built from 14 residues. The CDR3 sequence: CASRLDRGPPEAFF. Written as DNA, the CDR3 is TGTGCCAGCAGATTGGACAGGGGACCCCCTGAAGCTTTCTTT.

As DNA, the CDR3 is TGTGCCAGCAGTGATCTGGACACCCAAAATCAGCCCCAGCATTTT. Its translation: CASSDLDTQNQPQHF. The gene calls are TRBV2 and TRBJ1-5; possible D gene TRBD1, 5 bases. Germline lookup yields CDR1 SNHLY and CDR2 FYNNEI. Between the trimmed V and J ends, which lost 3 bases and 4 bases, there was a span of 13 bases. This CDR3 comprises 15 residues.

In its sample, this clonotype was seen a few times. The chain carries TRBV2 and TRBJ2-2; 8 nucleotides line up with TRBD1. In germline, CDR1 is SNHLY, CDR2 FYNNEI. V lost 5 bases, J lost 5 bases, and 7 bases stayed unmatched. The CDR3 totals 15 residues. The CDR3 DNA follows: TGTGCCAGCAGTCGGCAACGGGACAGGACCGGGGAGCTGTTTTTT. Translating it yields CASSRQRDRTGELFF. The entire variable domain, with the rest obtained from reference TRBV2 and TRBJ2-2, is as follows: EPEVTQTPSHQVTQMGQEVILRCVPISNHLYFYWYRQILGQKVEFLVSFYNNEISEKSEIFDDQFSVERPDGSNFTLKIRSTKLEDSAMYFCASSRQRDRTGELFFGEGSRLTVL.

This chain links TRBV7-9 with TRBJ1-3; D unclear. The CDR3 runs 17 residues. Per germline, CDR1 SEHNR and CDR2 FQNEAQ (reference sequence). V was shortened by 0 bases and J by 0 bases, with 12 bases between the two germline ends. CDR3 bases: TGTGCCAGCAGCTTAGCCCCAAGGCTGTACTCTGGAAACACCATATATTTT. Residues: CASSLAPRLYSGNTIYF.

The table lists this clonotype with a few counts. The genes are TRBV13 and TRBJ1-2, with TRBD1 identical over 7 bases. This CDR3 is 15 amino acids long. Per germline, CDR1 PRHDT and CDR2 FYEKMQ (reference sequence). Losses at the gene ends were 4 bases for V and 4 bases for J; bases not matched to a gene: 9. The chain's CDR3 is CASSYGQDGGYGYTF. CDR3 DNA sequence: TGTGCCAGCAGCTACGGACAGGACGGCGGCTATGGCTACACCTTC. The variable domain in full, with the rest retrieved from reference TRBV13 and TRBJ1-2, is AAGVIQSPRHLIKEKRETATLKCYPIPRHDTVYWYQQGPGQDPQFLISFYEKMQSDKGSIPDRFSAQQFSDYHSELNMSSLELGDSALYFCASSYGQDGGYGYTFGSGTRLTVV.

This clonotype was detected ten times or more. This chain uses TRBV12-3 or TRBV12-4 with TRBJ2-1; D is perhaps TRBD2 (6 bases). The CDR3 loop spans 12 amino acids. Trimming pared 6 bases from V and 5 bases from J, leaving 8 bases between. Here the CDR3 reads CASSWGDNEQFF. The CDR3 DNA is TGTGCCAGCAGCTGGGGGGACAATGAGCAGTTCTTC.

The gene calls are TRBV7-9 and TRBJ2-5, with 8 bases fitting TRBD2. Germline V gene sequence: CDR1 SEHNR, CDR2 FQNEAQ (reference sequence). The CDR3 covers 21 residues. J was trimmed by 5 bases and V by 6 bases; bases with no gene match: 29. CDR3 protein: CASRFYPRTGLVRNGHETQYF. CDR3 bases: TGTGCCAGCAGATTCTACCCCAGGACGGGACTAGTAAGAAACGGCCACGAGACCCAGTACTTC.

The table lists this clonotype with a few counts. The rearrangement joins TRBV6-5 to TRBJ1-2, with TRBD1 as a possible D gene (6 bases). The length of the CDR3 is 15 residues. The ends were cut back, 8 bases at V and 4 bases at J, with 20 bases in the middle. CDR1 is MNHEY and CDR2 is SVGAGI in the germline V gene. CDR3 sequence reads: CASRSNRDTIYGYTF. CDR3 nucleotides: TGTGCCAGCCGAAGCAACCGGGACACCATCTATGGCTACACCTTC.

The table lists this clonotype with a count of one. A read error may explain this, as a much larger clone is one base away. V and J are TRBV7-2 and TRBJ2-1; the match to TRBD1 covers 9 bases. The CDR3 loop spans 15 amino acids. Germline V gene lookup returns CDR1 SGHTA and CDR2 FQGNSA. CDR3 sequence reads: CAGSPRQGGYNEQFF. The CDR3, as DNA: TGTGCCGGCAGCCCCAGACAGGGGGGATACAATGAGCAGTTCTTC.

This clonotype was found a few times. J is TRBJ2-1 and V is TRBV12-3 or TRBV12-4; 7 nucleotides align to TRBD2. The V gene end was trimmed by 6 bases and the J gene end by 5 bases; junction bases not matched to a gene: 7. The CDR3 has 14 amino acids. The CDR3 is CASSPGLPDNEQFF. The CDR3 DNA sequence: TGTGCCAGCAGCCCGGGACTACCCGACAATGAGCAGTTCTTC.

The chain has TRBV3-1 and TRBJ1-1, with 8 bases fitting TRBD1. The CDR3 is made up of 16 amino acids. The germline gives CDR1 LGHDT, CDR2 YNNKEL (reference sequence). V was pared by 4 bases and J by 6 bases, with 13 bases of the junction left unmatched. In nucleotides, the CDR3 is TGTGCCAGCAGCCCCACGGACAGGGAAAGGGGCCCTGAAGCTTTCTTT. Its translation is CASSPTDRERGPEAFF.

This chain joins TRBV7-8 and TRBJ1-3; no clear D gene. The germline V and J ends were trimmed by 1 base and 2 bases, with 15 bases remaining between them. This CDR3 region has 17 residues. Germline CDR1 and CDR2: SGHVS and FQNEAQ. CDR3 DNA sequence: TGTGCCAGCAGCTTAGAGGGTTCTTACCCCACTGGAAACACCATATATTTT. Translated, it gives CASSLEGSYPTGNTIYF.

Comment on this clonotype: A single base separates this from a much larger clone, so it may be a read error. V gene TRBV7-6 combines with J gene TRBJ2-3; 7 nucleotides align to TRBD1. The CDR3 covers 15 residues. The germline gives CDR1 SGHVS, CDR2 FNYEAQ. V gave up 4 bases and J gave up 2 bases; unmatched junction bases: 6. The CDR3 region is CASSSTGEPTDTQYF. The CDR3, as DNA: TGTGCCAGCAGCTCTACAGGGGAACCCACAGATACGCAGTATTTT.

The rearrangement links TRBV4-1 to TRBJ2-7, with TRBD1 as a possible D gene (5 bases). The V end was cut by 1 base, the J end by 3 bases, with 13 bases between. CDR3 length: 15 residues. Germline V gives CDR1 MGHRA, CDR2 YSYEKL. The CDR3 coding sequence is TGCGCCAGCAGCCAAGTTTCAGGGTTGTACTACGAGCAGTACTTC. Translated, it gives CASSQVSGLYYEQYF.

This sequence joins TRBV7-8 and TRBJ1-6, with a possible D match to TRBD1 (6 bases). The CDR3 runs 15 residues. Germline V lookup: CDR1 SGHVS, CDR2 FQNEAQ. V was clipped by 5 bases and J by 9 bases, with 17 bases between them. The CDR3 DNA reads as TGTGCCAGCAGCACTAGGGGGACGGGAGGTTCACCCCTCCACTTT. Protein sequence: CASSTRGTGGSPLHF.